The 17 T cell receptor beta chains given below trace back to one sample, sequenced in a study of blood T cells in healthy people across ages. A sample-barcoded 5' primer and a J-beta primer mix were used in a second PCR of roughly 7 to 11 cycles. MiXCR, applied by TCRdb to the 5' RACE reads, yields one record per CDR3 protein. The sample contains some 710,000 distinct CDR3 sequences, less than 60% of which appear only once. The sequenced sample was blood. Receptor source: an elderly man in good health.

This clonotype was seen a handful of times. The rearrangement joins TRBV25-1 to TRBJ1-1; D ambiguous. With 7 bases removed from V and 6 bases from J, the gap between germline ends came to 15 bases. The CDR3 consists of 13 residues. Germline values: CDR1 MGHDK, CDR2 SYGVNS. CDR3 residues: CASTGSGGSEAFF. Written as DNA, the CDR3 is TGTGCCAGCACGGGCTCCGGAGGGTCTGAAGCTTTCTTT.

J is TRBJ2-1 and V is TRBV20-1, with no clear D. The DNA end is a closer match to TRBJ2-7, so the J assignment may be wrong. The length of the CDR3 is 12 residues. Germline CDR1 DFQATT, CDR2 SNEGSKA (reference sequence). In nucleotides, the CDR3 is TGCAGTGCTGGCCGGACCGCTAATGAGCAGTACTTC. It translates to CSAGRTANEQYF.

CDR3 region: CASKTSGTYSTDTQYF. CDR3 coding DNA: TGTGCCAGCAAGACTAGCGGAACCTATAGCACAGATACGCAGTATTTT. The V gene is TRBV2, the J gene TRBJ2-3, with 9 positions matching TRBD2. The CDR3 totals 16 residues. With V trimmed by 7 bases and J by 0 bases, 8 bases remained unmatched. Per the germline V gene, CDR1 is SNHLY and CDR2 is FYNNEI. Using reference TRBV2 and TRBJ2-3 for the parts outside the CDR3, the full variable domain is EPEVTQTPSHQVTQMGQEVILRCVPISNHLYFYWYRQILGQKVEFLVSFYNNEISEKSEIFDDQFSVERPDGSNFTLKIRSTKLEDSAMYFCASKTSGTYSTDTQYFGPGTRLTVL.

Many counts were recorded for this clonotype. This chain connects TRBV20-1 to TRBJ2-7, with 14 bases lining up with TRBD2. J was trimmed by 2 bases and V by 3 bases; bases with no gene match: 6. Germline lookup yields CDR1 DFQATT and CDR2 SNEGSKA (reference sequence). CDR3 length equals 16 residues. This chain's CDR3 is CSASLRTSGGPYEQYF. The CDR3, as DNA: TGCAGTGCTAGCCTAAGGACTAGCGGGGGGCCCTACGAGCAGTACTTC.

The chain recombines TRBV7-2 with TRBJ2-1; TRBD1 is a possible D gene (5 bases). Germline-derived CDR1 and CDR2 are SGHTA and FQGNSA. The CDR3 covers 16 residues. V lost 2 bases, J lost 6 bases, and 17 bases lay in between. Here the CDR3 DNA reads TGTGCCAGCAGCTTAAATGGCCAGGGAAGGGGCAATGAGCAGTTCTTC. This codes for CASSLNGQGRGNEQFF.

This clonotype has more than one count but fewer than ten. This chain joins TRBV10-3 and TRBJ2-5; D remains unclear. Germline CDR1 reads ENHRY; CDR2 reads SYGVKD. The germline V and J ends were trimmed by 8 bases and 2 bases, with 9 bases remaining between them. The CDR3 sequence is 12 residues long. This CDR3 reads CAIAEFQETQYF. The CDR3 coding sequence is TGTGCCATCGCGGAATTTCAAGAGACCCAGTACTTC.

The chain carries TRBV12-3 or TRBV12-4 and TRBJ2-7; D is ambiguous. V lost 4 bases, J lost 0 bases, and 16 bases lay in between. This CDR3 spans 16 amino acids. The chain's CDR3 is CASSSGRNLGSYEQYF. The CDR3 DNA is TGTGCCAGCAGTTCCGGACGGAACCTTGGCTCCTACGAGCAGTACTTC.

This clonotype was observed at least ten times. The rearrangement links TRBV7-2 to TRBJ2-3; 8 bases align to TRBD2. Germline CDR1 SGHTA, CDR2 FQGNSA. Germline trimming cut 3 bases from V and 6 bases from J; bases unmatched to any gene: 5. The CDR3 has 14 amino acids. CDR3 in amino acids: CASSLSAGVDTQYF. CDR3 DNA: TGTGCCAGCAGCTTGTCAGCGGGAGTGGATACGCAGTATTTT.

At least ten counts were recorded for this clonotype. V is TRBV20-1 and J is TRBJ1-2; no clear D gene. Germline CDR1 is DFQATT and CDR2 is SNEGSKA (reference sequence). The CDR3 has 11 residues. Trimming removed 0 bases at V and 6 bases at J, with 5 bases between. This CDR3 reads CSARDLDGYTF. The CDR3 nucleotides read TGCAGTGCTAGAGATCTAGATGGCTACACCTTC.

Ten or more counts support this clonotype. An end of the junction differs from the germline gene, which may be a read error. The rearrangement joins TRBV5-1 to TRBJ2-3; 8 positions match TRBD1. The germline CDR1 and CDR2 sequences are SGHRS and YFSETQ. This CDR3 is built from 14 residues. Here the CDR3 DNA reads TGTGCCAGCAGGACAGGGACTAGCACAGATACGCAGTATTTT. It codes for CASRTGTSTDTQYF.

A few counts support this clonotype. The J gene is TRBJ2-1, the V gene TRBV12-3 or TRBV12-4; D possibly matches TRBD1 or TRBD2 (5 bases each). The CDR3 covers 15 residues. The V end lost 7 bases, the J end lost 6 bases, and 19 bases lay between the germline ends. CDR3 nucleotides: TGTGCCAGCAATCGTGGGACCCCCGGCACCAATGAGCAGTTCTTC. Translating gives CASNRGTPGTNEQFF.

A few counts support this clonotype. This chain links TRBV5-1 with TRBJ1-4; 7 bases line up with TRBD1. There are 15 residues in the CDR3. Germline V gene sequence: CDR1 SGHRS, CDR2 YFSETQ. Trimming took 5 bases from V and 1 from J; bases not matched to a gene: 5. The CDR3 DNA reads TGCGCCAGCAGAGGACAGGCCCTAACTAATGAAAAACTGTTTTTT. Translated: CASRGQALTNEKLFF.

This clonotype was seen a handful of times. V and J are TRBV20-1 and TRBJ2-1; TRBD2 aligns across 8 bases. Unmatched junction bases numbered 13, after V lost 5 bases and J lost 7 bases. CDR1 is DFQATT, CDR2 SNEGSKA, per germline (reference sequence). The length of the CDR3 is 15 residues. The CDR3 nucleotides are TGCAGTGCTCCCTTCAGCGGGAGTCTTTCAAATGAGCAGTTCTTC. It encodes CSAPFSGSLSNEQFF.

This clonotype was observed a few times. The chain links TRBV7-2 to TRBJ2-3; TRBD2 matches 9 bases. Germline trimming cut 3 bases from V and 3 bases from J; bases unmatched to any gene: 4. Germline V gene sequence: CDR1 SGHTA, CDR2 FQGNSA. The length of the CDR3 is 15 residues. CDR3 loop: CASSLRLAETDTQYF. CDR3 coding DNA: TGTGCCAGCAGCTTGAGACTAGCGGAAACAGATACGCAGTATTTT.

V is TRBV2 and J is TRBJ1-5; 9 nucleotides agree with TRBD1. The CDR3 extends over 15 amino acids. Losses at the gene ends were 5 bases for V and 7 bases for J; bases not matched to a gene: 9. CDR1 and CDR2 (germline): SNHLY, FYNNEI. Written as DNA, the CDR3 is TGTGCCAGCAGTAGGGGACAGGGAGGATACCAGCCCCAGCATTTT. Its protein product is CASSRGQGGYQPQHF.

This clonotype was found once. Possible read error: a much larger clone is one base away. The chain combines TRBV6-6 with TRBJ2-3, with D possibly being TRBD1 (5 bases). The CDR3 contains 14 residues. Germline V CDR1 and CDR2: MNHNY, SVGAGI (reference sequence). Trimming removed 5 bases at V and 0 bases at J, with 9 bases between. Here the CDR3 reads CASSGASSTDTQYF. Here the CDR3 DNA reads TGTGCCAGCAGTGGGGCGAGTAGCACAGATACGCAGTATTTT.

The chain recombines TRBV7-2 with TRBJ2-5, with 9 nucleotides matching TRBD1. The junction had 4 bases not matched to a gene; V was cut back by 2 bases and J by 0 bases. The length of the CDR3 is 16 residues. Germline-derived CDR1 and CDR2 are SGHTA and FQGNSA. CDR3 residues: CASSLMGQGNQETQYF. The CDR3 nucleotides read TGTGCCAGCAGCTTAATGGGACAGGGTAACCAAGAGACCCAGTACTTC.